The clone carrying this T cell receptor (beta chain) occurred a few times. The data were obtained in a study of human T cells and chemical hapten exposure. Across the study: Across samples, TCR yields varied, mostly owing to small differences in pooled library volumes.

Germline V gene sequence: CDR1 DFQATT, CDR2 SNEGSKA (reference sequence). Trimming removed 0 bases from V and 3 bases from J, with 15 bases in between. The CDR3 is 15 amino acids. Individual cDNA molecules in this library carried unique molecular identifiers. TCRdb redid the calling of the RACE reads with MiXCR, one entry per CDR3 protein. The repertoire includes roughly 48,000 distinct CDR3 sequences, about 11% of them detected once, and about 2% sits in the top ten. Time point of the sample: patch test 1, 2 weeks after DPC sensitization. The treatment denotes: therapeutic diphenylcyclopropenone sensitization with weekly scalp DPC. Total RNA was isolated from whole blood that had not been fractionated.

This TCR derives from a woman between 35 and 50 years old with alopecia areata. Some clones in this sample may be carry-over from other donors' samples. This chain links TRBV20-1 with TRBJ2-7; D perhaps matches TRBD2 (5 bases). Source: whole blood, taken in connection with sensitization to the hapten diphenylcyclopropenone (DPC). CDR3 sequence reads: CSARDPGSGSYEQYF. DNA of the CDR3: TGCAGTGCTAGAGATCCTGGGAGCGGTAGCTACGAGCAGTACTTC.